The rows below give T cell receptor beta chains drawn from one sample of a study of shared clonotypes between healthy human individuals. Some clones are missing from TCRdb's copy, which holds only in-frame ones; the method was immunoSEQ multiplex PCR. The sample consists of some 1 million clones, more than 60% of them appearing once. Material: memory CD4+ T cells sorted from blood. These receptor sequences come from a man between 18 and 35 years old in good health. Each CDR3 is given with its conserved first and last residue. D genes are given only for firm matches. The size entry is marked missing in some rows and otherwise reads once, few, many or a size class.

once	TRBJ2-1	TRBV2	.	TGTGCCAGCAGGGGGGACTTTGGGGATGAGCAGTTCTTC	CASRGDFGDEQFF
many	TRBJ1-1	TRBV29-1	.	TGCAGCGGAATACAGGGTACTGAAGCTTTCTTT	CSGIQGTEAFF
few	TRBJ1-2	TRBV6-6	.	TGTGCCAGCAGCCGACCCACAGGGCCCGGGGGCTACACCTTC	CASSRPTGPGGYTF
.	TRBJ2-1	TRBV4-3	.	TGCGCCAGCAGCCAAGATTGGGACCGACATTTCGGTAAGGAGGGTGAGCAGTTCTTC	CASSQDWDRHFGKEGEQFF
.	TRBJ1-4	TRBV5-6	.	TGTGCCAGCAACAAGGGACGGGCACGGGAAAAACTGTTTTTT	CASNKGRAREKLFF
.	TRBJ2-2	TRBV9	.	TGTGCCAGCAGCGTCAGAGAGTTGAGGAGCGGGGAGCTGTTTTTT	CASSVRELRSGELFF
.	TRBJ2-7	TRBV18	.	TGTGCCAGCTCTTGGGGGACAAAGGCCGAGCAGTACTTC	CASSWGTKAEQYF
few	TRBJ2-1	TRBV7-8	.	TGTGCCAGCGGCCTGGGCTATGAGCAGTTCTTC	CASGLGYEQFF
.	TRBJ1-1	TRBV15	.	TGTGCCACCAGCAGAGATCAACGGAACACTGAAGCTTTCTTT	CATSRDQRNTEAFF
.	TRBJ2-1	TRBV9	TRBD1	TGTGCCAGCAGTGCTGGACAGGCTGGGATTGTTGGCGATGAGCAGTTCTTC	CASSAGQAGIVGDEQFF
once	TRBJ1-2	TRBV28	TRBD1	TGTGCCAGCAGTTTGAGGACAGGGTCTACTCTCTATGGCTACACCTTC	CASSLRTGSTLYGYTF
once	TRBJ1-3	TRBV19	TRBD1	TGTGCCAGTAGGACAGGGATCTCTGGAAACACCATATATTTT	CASRTGISGNTIYF
.	TRBJ1-1	TRBV6-5	.	TGTGCCAGCAGTTATACGGGGTACACTGAAGCTTTCTTT	CASSYTGYTEAFF
few	TRBJ2-5	TRBV29-1	TRBD1	TGCAGCGTTGGGGGACAGGTCGAGACCCAGTACTTC	CSVGGQVETQYF
.	TRBJ2-7	TRBV5-1	.	TGCGCCAGCAGCTTGGTCTTGTTGGATGAGCAGTACTTC	CASSLVLLDEQYF
few	TRBJ2-1	TRBV5-1	TRBD2	TGCGCCAGCAGCATCGGGACTAGCGGGTACAATGAGCAGTTCTTC	CASSIGTSGYNEQFF
once	TRBJ2-2	TRBV2	.	TGTGCCAGCAGAGCACCGGGACAAAGAGCCGGGGAGCTGTTTTTT	CASRAPGQRAGELFF
.	TRBJ2-7	TRBV2	.	TGTGCCAGCAGGGTGAGAAGCGAGCAGTACTTC	CASRVRSEQYF
.	TRBJ1-6	TRBV28	.	TGTGCCAGCAGTCCGGGCGGGAGGGATAATTCACCCCTCCACTTT	CASSPGGRDNSPLHF
few	TRBJ2-1	TRBV30	.	TGTGCCTGGAGTGTCCGGGTCGATGAGCAGTTCTTC	CAWSVRVDEQFF
.	TRBJ1-6	TRBV7-9	.	TGTGCCAGCAGCTCCGAAAATCCACCCCTCCACTTT	CASSSENPPLHF
.	TRBJ1-4	TRBV5-4	.	TGTGCCAGCAGCTTGGCGGGGACCACTAATGAAAAACTGTTTTTT	CASSLAGTTNEKLFF
.	TRBJ1-6	TRBV30	TRBD1	TGTGCCTGCCTCGGACAGGGGGGAGACTCACCCCTCCACTTT	CACLGQGGDSPLHF
.	TRBJ2-1	TRBV10-3	.	TGTGCCACCAACGGGGGCGAGCTTACCCGGGAGCAGTTCTTC	CATNGGELTREQFF
.	TRBJ2-5	TRBV7-2	TRBD2	TGTGCCAGCAGCTTAGTCGGGCTAGCGGGAGGGGGTCGGGAGACCCAGTACTTC	CASSLVGLAGGGRETQYF
.	TRBJ1-2	TRBV6-1	.	TGTGCCAGCAGCGACTACAGCTCCCGGTATGGCTACACCTTC	CASSDYSSRYGYTF
.	TRBJ2-4	TRBV7-9	.	TGTGCCAGCAGCCACGGACTCGGGAGTCGGGACATTCAGTACTTC	CASSHGLGSRDIQYF
.	TRBJ2-7	TRBV10-3	.	TGTGCCATCAGTGCCGCCGGACAGAACTACGAGCAGTACTTC	CAISAAGQNYEQYF
.	TRBJ1-2	TRBV5-6	.	TGTGCCAGCAGCTCCCAGGGTTTCTACGGCTACACCTTC	CASSSQGFYGYTF
.	TRBJ1-4	TRBV6-5	.	TGTGCCAGCAGACCTCAGGGGAGAGCCGAAAAACTGTTTTTT	CASRPQGRAEKLFF
.	TRBJ1-6	TRBV6-4	.	TGTGCCAGCAGTGCCGAGGGGGGGAATTCACCCCTCCACTTT	CASSAEGGNSPLHF
.	TRBJ1-2	TRBV25-1	.	TGTGCCAGCAGTGAAGAGGGGGGTACCCATGGCTACACCTTC	CASSEEGGTHGYTF
.	TRBJ2-3	TRBV5-6	.	TGTGCCAGCAGTCAAGACGATCGTACGCAGTATTTT	CASSQDDRTQYF
.	TRBJ1-6	TRBV28	.	TGTGCCAGCAGTTTACCCAGGGGTTCACCCCTCCACTTT	CASSLPRGSPLHF
.	TRBJ1-6	TRBV30	.	TGTGCCTGGGGGGCAAATGGACCCCTCCACTTT	CAWGANGPLHF
.	TRBJ2-3	TRBV4-3	.	TGCGCCAGCAGCCAAGATAGGGACTCGACAGGCTCATCGGATACGCAGTATTTT	CASSQDRDSTGSSDTQYF
once	TRBJ1-5	TRBV15	TRBD1	TGTGCCACCAAAGAGCCTGGGACAGTATTGAGTCAGCCCCAGCATTTT	CATKEPGTVLSQPQHF
.	TRBJ1-6	TRBV5-1	TRBD1	TGCGCCAGCAGTACAGGGGGGGATAATTCACCCCTCCACTTT	CASSTGGDNSPLHF
.	TRBJ2-2	TRBV19	TRBD2	TGTGCCAGTAGTATCAATGGACTAGCGGGACCGAACACCGGGGAGCTGTTTTTT	CASSINGLAGPNTGELFF
.	TRBJ2-4	TRBV15	.	TGTGCCACCAGCAGAGAAAGGGGGGGACTATCCAAAAACATTCAGTACTTC	CATSRERGGLSKNIQYF
few	TRBJ1-6	TRBV28	.	TGTGCCAGCAGTTTCACGTCCCGGACCCTCCACTTT	CASSFTSRTLHF
once	TRBJ2-2	TRBV2	TRBD2	TGTGCCAGCAGCGGACTAGTGGCCGGGGAGCTGTTTTTT	CASSGLVAGELFF
few	TRBJ1-5	TRBV20-1	.	TGCAGTGCTAACGCTAATCAGCCCCAGCATTTT	CSANANQPQHF
.	TRBJ2-7	TRBV5-4	TRBD1	TGTGCCAGCAGCTCTCCAGGACAGGGGGTCTACGAGCAGTACTTC	CASSSPGQGVYEQYF
.	TRBJ2-7	TRBV21-1	.	TGTGCCAGCAGCTTCAACCGACAGGGGGCCTACGAGCAGTACTTC	CASSFNRQGAYEQYF
.	TRBJ2-1	TRBV14	.	TGTGCCAGCAGCCCTGCAGGGCGGCAGTTCTTC	CASSPAGRQFF
.	TRBJ1-4	TRBV29-1	.	TGCAGCGCAAAAGAGGGGCCTTATCAAAAACTGTTTTTT	CSAKEGPYQKLFF
.	TRBJ2-2	TRBV10-3	.	TGTGCCTATCAAGGGCAGTTGAACACCGGGGAGCTGTTTTTT	CAYQGQLNTGELFF
.	TRBJ2-4	TRBV6-5	.	TGTGCCAGCAGTTACTCAGGGGGTCAAAACATTCAGTACTTC	CASSYSGGQNIQYF
.	TRBJ2-3	TRBV10-3	TRBD1	TGTGCCATCAGGACAGGGTTCGGTGGGGATACAGATACGCAGTATTTT	CAIRTGFGGDTDTQYF
.	TRBJ1-3	TRBV5-1	.	TGCGCCAGCAGCACGCACCCCGTCTCTGGAAACACCATATATTTT	CASSTHPVSGNTIYF
.	TRBJ1-2	TRBV19	.	TGTGCCAGTAGTCGTTCCCGAAACTATGGCTACACCTTC	CASSRSRNYGYTF
.	TRBJ2-2	TRBV15	TRBD1	TGTGCCACCAGCAGAGGCGAAGGGGGCGGCACCGGGGAGCTGTTTTTT	CATSRGEGGGTGELFF
.	TRBJ1-2	TRBV7-2	TRBD1	TGTGCCAGCAGCACGGACAGGGGGGATCGGTATGGCTACACCTTC	CASSTDRGDRYGYTF
.	TRBJ1-1	TRBV10-3	.	TGTGCCATCAGCCTAAGCCGGGATGAAGCTTTCTTT	CAISLSRDEAFF
.	TRBJ2-1	TRBV7-2	TRBD1	TGTGCCAGCAGCTTGGTGGACAGGGGGAACAATGAGCAGTTCTTC	CASSLVDRGNNEQFF
.	TRBJ1-5	TRBV15	.	TGTGCCACCAGACCATCCGGGGCCTCCGACCAGCCCCAGCATTTT	CATRPSGASDQPQHF